Below are 21 T cell receptor beta chains sequenced from a single sample in a study of post-analysis software for immune sequencing data. No antigens are known for them. Study outcomes and limitations: The five TRBV segments detected at higher frequency in patients than in controls included TRBV5-6, TRBV5-1 and TRBV20-1.

Presence of unique molecular identifiers characterized the TCR beta cDNA libraries. TCRdb itself ran the PCR reads through MiXCR, one entry per CDR3 protein. The sample consists of hundreds of thousands of distinct CDR3 sequences, 45% of them appearing once. Sequencing used blood. The source is a girl aged 10 to 17 with multiple sclerosis.

J is TRBJ2-3 and V is TRBV7-6, with a possible D match to TRBD1 (6 bases). Trimming shortened V by 2 bases and J by 4 bases, and 13 bases separated the two germline ends. Germline assignment: CDR1 SGHVS and CDR2 FNYEAQ. The CDR3 spans 15 residues. In DNA, the CDR3 is TGTGCCAGCAGCTTAACAGGGAGAGAGGCAGATACGCAGTATTTT. Protein sequence: CASSLTGREADTQYF.

A few counts support this clonotype. CDR3 DNA: TGTGCCAGCAGCTTAAACAGGGCGCCCACCTACGAGCAGTACTTC. Its protein product is CASSLNRAPTYEQYF. The chain links TRBV7-3 to TRBJ2-7, with a weak D call TRBD1 (6 bases). CDR1 and CDR2 from the germline V gene are SGHTA and FQGTGA. Trimming shortened V by 1 base and J by 2 bases, and 12 bases separated the two germline ends. The CDR3 has 15 amino acids.

This clonotype was recorded once. The junction shows a germline mismatch at one end, possibly a read error. J is TRBJ2-5 and V is TRBV10-3; 8 bases are shared with TRBD1. CDR1 is ENHRY, CDR2 SYGVKD, per germline. There are 15 residues in the CDR3. CDR3 bases: TGTGCCACCAGTGGTGCGGACAGGGTAGTGGAGACCCAGTACTTC. Its protein is CATSGADRVVETQYF.

This clonotype turned up a few times. The chain joins TRBV6-5 to TRBJ2-1, with TRBD2 matching 9 bases. Trimming cost V 4 bases and J 0 bases; bases outside gene matches: 7. CDR1 MNHEY and CDR2 SVGAGI come from the germline V gene. The CDR3 extends over 17 amino acids. CDR3 protein: CASSSPSGTSSYNEQFF. CDR3 DNA sequence: TGTGCCAGCAGTTCCCCTAGCGGGACTAGCTCCTACAATGAGCAGTTCTTC.

In this sample, this clonotype turned up a few times. The rearrangement joins TRBV6-2 or TRBV6-3 to TRBJ2-4, with TRBD2 matching 10 bases. The germline gives CDR1 MNHEY, CDR2 SVGEGT. The length of the CDR3 is 19 residues. The junction had 10 bases not matched to a gene; V was cut back by 2 bases and J by 0 bases. CDR3 nucleotide sequence: TGTGCCAGCAGTTACCAGAGGACTAGCGGTTTTTTAGCCAAAAACATTCAGTACTTC. Translated: CASSYQRTSGFLAKNIQYF.

V and J are TRBV4-3 and TRBJ2-3; D call uncertain. V lost 2 bases and J 1 base, leaving 7 bases between the germline ends. The CDR3 is 14 amino acids. The germline V gene encodes CDR1 LGHNA and CDR2 YSLEER. The CDR3 DNA reads as TGCGCCAGCAGCCAAAGCCCCGGCACAGATACGCAGTATTTT. Translation: CASSQSPGTDTQYF.

This chain links TRBV28 with TRBJ1-3, with a weak D call TRBD1 (6 bases). Germline V gives CDR1 MDHEN, CDR2 SYDVKM. This CDR3 is built from 16 residues. Trimming cost V 4 bases and J 0 bases, with 13 bases left between them. The CDR3 DNA reads TGTGCCAGCAGTTCATACAGGGCCCGCTCTGGAAACACCATATATTTT. Translated: CASSSYRARSGNTIYF.

The gene calls are TRBV4-1 and TRBJ2-7; D uncertain. Germline V gene data show CDR1 as MGHRA and CDR2 as YSYEKL. This CDR3 is 14 amino acids long. Trimming cost V 4 bases and J 3 bases, with 13 bases left between them. CDR3 in DNA: TGCGCCAGCAGCCCATCGAAACAGAGCTACGAGCAGTACTTC. Translation gives CASSPSKQSYEQYF.

J is TRBJ2-3 and V is TRBV20-1, with D tentatively TRBD1 (5 bases). The CDR3 has 15 amino acids. Germline V gene sequence: CDR1 DFQATT, CDR2 SNEGSKA (reference sequence). V was clipped by 2 bases and J by 0 bases, with 12 bases between them. The CDR3 DNA follows: TGCAGTGCTAGACAGGGAAGCCCTAGCACAGATACGCAGTATTTT. Translation gives CSARQGSPSTDTQYF.

This clonotype came up once. The rearrangement joins TRBV20-1 to TRBJ2-3; 13 bases fit TRBD2. CDR3 length: 18 amino acids. After removal of 6 bases from V and 1 base from J, the junction contained 13 bases not matched to a gene. Germline assignment: CDR1 DFQATT and CDR2 SNEGSKA (reference sequence). The CDR3 nucleotides read TGCAGTGCAGCCTTTGGACTAGCGGGAGCCCTTGGCACAGATACGCAGTATTTT. Protein sequence: CSAAFGLAGALGTDTQYF.

On this clonotype itself: Sequence at one end of the junction differs from germline and may be a read error. The chain recombines TRBV4-2 with TRBJ2-1; TRBD2 agrees at 8 bases. CDR1 is LGHNA, CDR2 YNFKEQ, per germline. The CDR3 contains 14 residues. DNA for the CDR3: TGTACCAGCAGCCAAGAAGCGGGAGAGGATGAGCAGTTCTTC. Its translation is CTSSQEAGEDEQFF.

This rearrangement joins TRBV5-1 to TRBJ2-7; D gene ambiguous. The CDR3 covers 12 residues. CDR1 is SGHRS, CDR2 YFSETQ, per germline. V lost 4 bases to trimming and J lost 5 bases, with 10 bases between them. The CDR3 reads CASSLGDNEQYF. The CDR3 bases are TGCGCCAGCAGCCTAGGAGATAACGAGCAGTACTTC.

This clonotype was detected only a few times. This chain connects TRBV12-3 or TRBV12-4 to TRBJ1-5; TRBD1 is a possible D gene (5 bases). This CDR3 is built from 18 residues. The V gene lost 2 bases and the J gene lost 1 base, with 18 bases spanning the gap. CDR3 protein: CASSLRAGRGLSNQPQHF. The CDR3 nucleotides read TGTGCCAGCAGTTTAAGGGCAGGGAGGGGATTGAGCAATCAGCCCCAGCATTTT.

The rearrangement links TRBV6-2 or TRBV6-3 to TRBJ2-3; the D is unclear. Germline values: CDR1 MNHEY, CDR2 SVGEGT. V gave up 5 bases and J gave up 4 bases, with 10 bases separating them. The CDR3 runs 13 residues. In nucleotides, the CDR3 is TGTGCCAGCAGTCTGAGTGTAGCAGATACGCAGTATTTT. Translating it yields CASSLSVADTQYF.

This clonotype was detected a few times. V is TRBV27 and J is TRBJ1-2; 8 bases align to TRBD1. Trimming at V came to 6 bases and at J to 7 bases, leaving 10 bases not matched to a gene. Germline CDR1 and CDR2: MNHEY and SMNVEV (reference sequence). This CDR3 has 14 amino acids. The CDR3 loop reads CASRGLGTGVGYTF. As DNA, the CDR3 is TGTGCCAGCAGGGGCCTAGGGACAGGCGTTGGCTACACCTTC.

The J gene is TRBJ2-3, the V gene TRBV28, with 8 bases fitting TRBD2. This CDR3 has 16 residues. V shed 7 bases and J 3 bases; nucleotides not matched to a gene: 12. CDR1 and CDR2 (germline): MDHEN, SYDVKM. CDR3: CASTLPAGVLTDTQYF. In DNA form, the CDR3 reads TGTGCCAGCACCCTACCAGCGGGAGTCCTTACAGATACGCAGTATTTT.

A few counts support this clonotype. The genes are TRBV15 and TRBJ2-6; no clear D. Trimming stripped 3 bases from V and 2 bases from J, with 14 bases between. This CDR3 has 17 residues. Germline CDR1 is LNHNV and CDR2 is YYDKDF (reference sequence). The CDR3, as DNA: TGTGCCACCAGCAGCCCTTCCTCGTTGGCTGGGGCCAACGTCCTGACTTTC. Residues: CATSSPSSLAGANVLTF.

This clonotype occurred many times. The gene calls are TRBV5-1 and TRBJ2-7; D is unclear. Trimming shortened V by 7 bases and J by 4 bases, and 21 bases separated the two germline ends. CDR1 SGHRS and CDR2 YFSETQ come from the germline V gene. The length of the CDR3 is 15 residues. The CDR3 spells CASAVKSSATYEQYF. For the CDR3, the DNA is TGCGCCAGCGCTGTCAAATCTTCGGCGACTTACGAGCAGTACTTC.

This clonotype has more than one count but fewer than ten. The chain recombines TRBV5-4 with TRBJ2-1; TRBD1 aligns across 7 bases. Germline loops: CDR1 SGHNT, CDR2 YYREEE (reference sequence). The CDR3 loop spans 18 amino acids. Losses at the gene ends were 3 bases for V and 10 bases for J; bases not matched to a gene: 22. CDR3 sequence reads: CASSSRVRQGDVYEEQFF. The CDR3 region has the DNA TGTGCCAGCAGCTCCCGGGTTAGACAGGGCGATGTCTACGAAGAGCAGTTCTTC.

V usage is TRBV6-5 and J usage is TRBJ2-6, with D unclear. CDR3 size: 16 residues. From germline, CDR1 is MNHEY and CDR2 SVGAGI. Trimming stripped 0 bases from V and 0 bases from J, with 6 bases between. In DNA form, the CDR3 reads TGTGCCAGCAGTTACTCGCAGGTCTCTGGGGCCAACGTCCTGACTTTC. As protein: CASSYSQVSGANVLTF.

V gene TRBV7-9 combines with J gene TRBJ2-5; D possibly corresponds to TRBD1 (6 bases). With the DNA end fitting TRBJ2-7 better, the J assignment may be wrong. This CDR3 is built from 15 residues. Germline values: CDR1 SEHNR, CDR2 FQNEAQ (reference sequence). The CDR3 DNA reads TGTGCCAGCAGCTCCCTCCAGGGGCCCTCCTACGAGCAGTACTTC. Encoded protein: CASSSLQGPSYEQYF.